The 25 T cell receptor beta chains below come from one sample, sequenced in a study of Graves' ophthalmopathy and Graves' hyperthyroidism. Amplified TCR beta CDR3 regions were obtained using RNA transcripts as template. The authors performed first-round RT-PCR with HTBI primers and then a second-round multiplex PCR. Using its own MiXCR run on the multiplex PCR reads, TCRdb lists one record per CDR3 protein. This sample has a few hundred thousand distinct CDR3 sequences, with 35% to 45% found just once. Input material: peripheral blood or thyroid tissue (not recorded which). The receptors here all came from an adult man with Graves' hyperthyroidism.

This clonotype was found many times. This rearrangement joins TRBV29-1 to TRBJ1-1; D is undetermined. Germline V gene data show CDR1 as SQVTM and CDR2 as ANQGSEA. The CDR3 consists of 14 residues. Trimming pared 4 bases from V and 0 bases from J, leaving 12 bases between. DNA for the CDR3: TGCAGCGTTGCCGGCAGCTTCATGAACACTGAAGCTTTCTTT. Residues: CSVAGSFMNTEAFF.

With regard to this clonotype: The junction and the germline gene differ at one end; a read error may be behind it. The chain is built from TRBV20-1 and TRBJ2-5; 7 bases line up with TRBD1. The CDR3 spans 16 residues. Germline CDR1 and CDR2: DFQATT and SNEGSKA (reference sequence). This chain's CDR3 is CSARVLGGALGETQYF. As DNA, the CDR3 is TGCAGTGCTAGAGTGCTAGGGGGCGCGTTAGGGGAGACCCAGTATTTC.

In DNA, the CDR3 is TGTGCCAGCAGCGCCGGGCCCGGGTTCAATCGCAACACCGGGGAGCTGTTTTTT. Encoded protein: CASSAGPGFNRNTGELFF. The chain links TRBV9 to TRBJ2-2; no clear D. From germline, CDR1 is SGDLS and CDR2 YYNGEE. V was cut by 3 bases and J by 2 bases, with 20 bases left in between. This CDR3 contains 18 residues.

V usage is TRBV12-3 or TRBV12-4 and J usage is TRBJ2-2; tentative D call: TRBD1 (6 bases). The length of the CDR3 is 15 residues. Deletions cut 1 base from V and 5 bases from J, with 11 bases between. CDR3 residues: CASSLGGRGTGELFF. CDR3 bases: TGTGCCAGCAGTTTAGGGGGGCGAGGAACCGGGGAGCTGTTTTTT.

Many counts were recorded for this clonotype. V usage is TRBV7-2 and J usage is TRBJ2-7; 11 bases line up with TRBD2. Germline CDR1 is SGHTA and CDR2 is FQGNSA. Unmatched junction bases numbered 5, after V lost 5 bases and J lost 5 bases. The CDR3 runs to 14 residues. The CDR3 loop is CASSLTSGVDEQYF. DNA for the CDR3: TGTGCCAGCAGCCTGACTAGCGGGGTAGACGAGCAGTACTTC.

Relative to its sample, this clonotype is medium-sized. Mismatch with germline at one junction end may stem from a read error. This sequence joins TRBV5-1 and TRBJ2-7; TRBD1 matches 9 bases. CDR3 length: 14 amino acids. Germline V gene sequence: CDR1 SGHRS, CDR2 YFSETQ. DNA for the CDR3: TGTGCCAGCAGCTTAGCCGGACAGGGGTACGAGCAGTACTTC. It translates to CASSLAGQGYEQYF.

With respect to this clonotype: This sequence may be a read error, since a much larger clone differs from it by one base. This rearrangement joins TRBV7-9 to TRBJ2-5; D unresolved. CDR1 and CDR2 from the germline V gene are SEHNR and FQNEAQ (reference sequence). This CDR3 has 14 amino acids. V was shortened by 0 bases and J by 5 bases, with 10 bases between the two germline ends. CDR3 DNA sequence: TGTGCCAGCAGCTTAGCGAGGTTTTTGGAGACCCAGTACTTC. Encoded protein: CASSLARFLETQYF.

There are a few counts of this clonotype. A junction end diverges from the germline sequence, so it may reflect a read error. This chain connects TRBV10-3 to TRBJ1-6; no clear D gene. Germline-derived CDR1 and CDR2 are ENHRY and SYGVKD. The CDR3 is made up of 15 amino acids. The DNA for the CDR3 is TGTGCCAGCAGTTTCCCGCGTGGACTTAATTCACCCCTCCACTTT. Protein sequence: CASSFPRGLNSPLHF.

This clonotype has ten or more counts. This sequence joins TRBV12-3 or TRBV12-4 and TRBJ1-5; tentative D call: TRBD1 (6 bases). The CDR3 is 17 amino acids. Between the trimmed V and J ends, which lost 3 bases and 0 bases, there was a span of 15 bases. The CDR3 protein is CASSFSGGTYSNQPQHF. CDR3 nucleotide sequence: TGTGCCAGCAGTTTTTCAGGAGGGACATATAGCAATCAGCCCCAGCATTTT.

As concerns this clonotype: One junction end does not reproduce the germline sequence, and a read error may be involved. This chain connects TRBV29-1 to TRBJ2-7, with D perhaps being TRBD1 or TRBD2 (6 bases each). From germline, CDR1 is SQVTM and CDR2 ANQGSEA. The CDR3 loop spans 12 amino acids. The CDR3 nucleotides read TGCAGCCTTGAGGGGGGAAGCTACGAGCAGTACTTC. It is translated as CSLEGGSYEQYF.

This clonotype was found many times. The genes are TRBV19 and TRBJ1-5; D may be TRBD1 (6 bases). V was clipped by 6 bases and J by 4 bases, with 16 bases between them. CDR1 LNHDA and CDR2 SQIVND come from the germline V gene (reference sequence). The CDR3 contains 15 residues. DNA for the CDR3: TGTGCCAGTAGACTGGGGGACATTAGTAATCAGCCCCAGCATTTT. The encoded protein is CASRLGDISNQPQHF.

This clonotype was detected ten times or more. The CDR3 sequence is CSVGDGGQPQHF. CDR3 DNA sequence: TGCAGCGTTGGAGACGGGGGTCAGCCCCAGCATTTT. This rearrangement joins TRBV29-1 to TRBJ1-5; TRBD1 is a possible D gene (5 bases). This CDR3 spans 12 amino acids. Trimming removed 4 bases at V and 6 bases at J, with 10 bases between. Germline V lookup: CDR1 SQVTM, CDR2 ANQGSEA.

In this sample, this clonotype turned up many times. The chain links TRBV5-1 to TRBJ2-6; TRBD1 matches 12 bases. The junction had 6 bases not matched to a gene; V was cut back by 4 bases and J by 4 bases. CDR3 length: 17 amino acids. The V gene's germline CDR1 is SGHRS and CDR2 YFSETQ. The CDR3 is CASSPGTGGTGANVLTF. The CDR3 DNA reads TGCGCCAGCAGCCCGGGGACAGGGGGCACGGGGGCCAACGTCCTGACTTTC. Based on the CDR3 plus reference TRBV5-1 and TRBJ2-6, the full variable domain is KAGVTQTPRYLIKTRGQQVTLSCSPISGHRSVSWYQQTPGQGLQFLFEYFSETQRNKGNFPGRFSGRQFSNSRSEMNVSTLELGDSALYLCASSPGTGGTGANVLTFGAGSRLTVL.

This clonotype was seen at least ten times. This CDR3 reads CASSLNRGFANEQYF. In nucleotides, the CDR3 is TGTGCCAGCAGCTTAAACAGGGGGTTTGCGAACGAGCAGTACTTC. The rearrangement joins TRBV5-5 to TRBJ2-7; 8 bases line up with TRBD1. This CDR3 region has 15 residues. J was trimmed by 5 bases and V by 2 bases; bases with no gene match: 9. The germline gives CDR1 SGHKS, CDR2 YYEKEE (reference sequence). The variable domain in full, with the rest retrieved from reference TRBV5-5 and TRBJ2-7, is DAGVTQSPTHLIKTRGQQVTLRCSPISGHKSVSWYQQVLGQGPQFIFQYYEKEERGRGNFPDRFSARQFPNYSSELNVNALLLGDSALYLCASSLNRGFANEQYFGPGTRLTVT.

V is TRBV2 and J is TRBJ1-1; TRBD1 aligns across 7 bases. The CDR3 contains 18 residues. CDR1 SNHLY and CDR2 FYNNEI come from the germline V gene. Losses at the gene ends were 7 bases for V and 0 bases for J; bases not matched to a gene: 17. This chain's CDR3 is CASTPTGDRLKMNTEAFF. CDR3 nucleotides: TGTGCCAGCACTCCTACTGGGGACAGACTAAAGATGAACACTGAAGCTTTCTTT.

This clonotype was detected ten times or more. The V call is TRBV2, the J call TRBJ1-4; D is unresolved. The CDR3 contains 11 residues. The germline V and J ends were trimmed by 6 bases and 4 bases, with 3 bases remaining between them. Germline values: CDR1 SNHLY, CDR2 FYNNEI. CDR3 in DNA: TGTGCCAGCAGGGATAATGAAAAACTGTTTTTT. It translates to CASRDNEKLFF.

This clonotype appeared many times. The J gene is TRBJ2-5, the V gene TRBV10-3, with 13 bases aligning to TRBD2. With 6 bases clipped from V and 5 bases from J, the junction kept 9 bases outside the gene matches. CDR3 length equals 16 residues. The germline gives CDR1 ENHRY, CDR2 SYGVKD. Written as DNA, the CDR3 is TGTGCCATCAGAGCCCCGGGACTAGCGGGGAGTGAGACCCAGTACTTC. Its translation is CAIRAPGLAGSETQYF.

This clonotype was counted at least ten times. J is TRBJ1-2 and V is TRBV19, with unresolved D. Germline CDR1 LNHDA, CDR2 SQIVND (reference sequence). The CDR3 covers 13 residues. The V and J ends lost 5 bases and 6 bases respectively, with 13 bases between them. This CDR3 reads CASSLGLGNGYTF. CDR3 coding DNA: TGTGCCAGTAGTCTCGGCCTGGGGAATGGCTACACCTTC.

This clonotype was observed at least ten times. The CDR3 region has the DNA TGTGCCATCGGGACAGGGAGCTCCTATAATTCACCCCTCCACTTT. This sequence encodes CAIGTGSSYNSPLHF. The rearrangement uses TRBV10-3 and TRBJ1-6; 9 bases fit TRBD1. Germline values: CDR1 ENHRY, CDR2 SYGVKD. The junction had 2 bases not matched to a gene; V was cut back by 8 bases and J by 0 bases. This CDR3 has 15 residues.

In the case of this clonotype: A much larger clonotype is one base distant, so this may be a read error. This sequence joins TRBV12-3 or TRBV12-4 and TRBJ2-7, with a possible D match to TRBD2 (5 bases). This CDR3 is built from 15 residues. CDR3 residues: CASGLNGDGTYEQYF. DNA of the CDR3: TGTGCTAGTGGTTTGAACGGGGATGGGACCTACGAGCAGTACTTC.

This clonotype occurred many times. The chain links TRBV20-1 to TRBJ1-2, with D maybe TRBD1 (5 bases). The CDR3 consists of 13 residues. Germline assignment: CDR1 DFQATT and CDR2 SNEGSKA (reference sequence). V dropped 2 bases and J dropped 4 bases, with 11 bases sitting between them. CDR3 coding DNA: TGCAGTGCTAGATTTCAGGGTGGCTATGGCTACACCTTC. Translating it yields CSARFQGGYGYTF.

This clonotype showed up many times. The rearrangement joins TRBV19 to TRBJ1-5; D gene unclear. The CDR3 runs to 15 residues. Germline values: CDR1 LNHDA, CDR2 SQIVND (reference sequence). V lost 6 bases and J 3 bases, leaving 15 bases between the germline ends. The CDR3 coding sequence is TGTGCCAGTAGAACGGGAGGGAATTACAATCAGCCCCAGCATTTT. Translated, it gives CASRTGGNYNQPQHF. The variable domain in full, completed from reference TRBV19 and TRBJ1-5, reads DGGITQSPKYLFRKEGQNVTLSCEQNLNHDAMYWYRQDPGQGLRLIYYSQIVNDFQKGDIAEGYSVSREKKESFPLTVTSAQKNPTAFYLCASRTGGNYNQPQHFGDGTRLSIL.

This clonotype has a count of ten or more. The rearrangement joins TRBV3-1 to TRBJ1-1; no reliable D call. There are 13 residues in the CDR3. Germline values: CDR1 LGHDT, CDR2 YNNKEL (reference sequence). V lost 3 bases, J lost 5 bases, and 10 bases lay in between. The CDR3: CASSQGWYTEAFF. The DNA for the CDR3 is TGTGCCAGCAGCCAGGGCTGGTATACTGAAGCTTTCTTT.

Worth noting for this clonotype: A read error is possible here, since a much larger clone lies one base away. The J gene is TRBJ1-4, the V gene TRBV5-5; D is possibly TRBD1 (6 bases). This CDR3 comprises 14 residues. CDR1 and CDR2 from the germline V gene are SGHKS and YYEKEE (reference sequence). CDR3 protein: CAGSLGHIGEKLFF. The CDR3 region has the DNA TGTGCCGGCAGCTTGGGACACATCGGAGAAAAACTGTTTTTT.

The V and J genes are TRBV30 and TRBJ2-5; possible D gene TRBD2, 6 bases. There are 14 residues in the CDR3. The germline CDR1 and CDR2 sequences are GTSNPN and SVGIG (reference sequence). V lost 6 bases, J lost 5 bases, and 19 bases lay in between. In DNA form, the CDR3 reads TGTGCCTGCCCAGCGGGTCCATCGGGGGAGACCCAGTACTTC. Translated: CACPAGPSGETQYF.